This entry is about one T cell receptor beta chain. Its antigen is still unknown. The repertoire was sequenced with immunoSEQ multiplex PCR; TCRdb's copy has only in-frame clones and lacks some. The table lists roughly 6,700 clones, less than 85% of them singletons. The data belong to a study of immune evolution from preneoplasia to lung adenocarcinoma. Study-level results: Highest clonality occurred in KRAS-mutant, not EGFR-mutant or double wild-type, nodules.

The CDR3 runs 12 residues. Per the germline V gene, CDR1 is GTSNPN and CDR2 is SVGIG (reference sequence). Trimming stripped 0 bases from V and 10 bases from J, with 9 bases between. The chain recombines TRBV30 with TRBJ1-4; weak D call: TRBD1 (5 bases). The receptor's source is a person between 65 and 80 years old with lung adenocarcinoma. What was sequenced was FFPE minimally invasive lung adenocarcinoma tissue. Here the CDR3 DNA reads TGTGCCTGGAGTGTTGGGGCGGCAAAACTGTTTTTT. This gives the protein CAWSVGAAKLFF.